The present T cell receptor (beta chain) was sequenced within a study of blood T cell repertoires in COVID-19. Background on the study: Donors in the United States, Italy and Spain gave samples during acute or convalescent COVID-19. Nucleic acid was either cDNA or gDNA, and it came from T cells, B-cell-depleted T cells, or PBMCs.

This CDR3 is 14 amino acids long. Germline CDR1 is MDHEN and CDR2 is SYDVKM. V was pared by 5 bases and J by 6 bases, with 6 bases of the junction left unmatched. Under the authors' procedure: From reference gene primer amplification, estimates of nucleated cell counts were derived. Here immunoSEQ multiplex PCR was the method, and the copy in TCRdb shows in-frame clones only, minus some. From that table come the V and J calls and clone size; the DNA was used to work out D and trimming. The data contain under 200,000 clones, approximately 85% of them singletons. Sequencing used peripheral blood. The TCR was taken from an elderly woman with acute or convalescent COVID-19. The chain couples TRBV28 to TRBJ1-4, with 7 bases lining up with TRBD1. The CDR3 DNA reads as TGTGCCAGCAGTAACAGGGGAGCAGATGAAAAACTGTTTTTT. Translation: CASSNRGADEKLFF. Using reference TRBV28 and TRBJ1-4 for the parts outside the CDR3, the full variable domain is DVKVTQSSRYLVKRTGEKVFLECVQDMDHENMFWYRQDPGLGLRLIYFSYDVKMKEKGDIPEGYSVSREKKERFSLILESASTNQTSMYLCASSNRGADEKLFFGSGTQLSVL.